This note documents a single T cell receptor (beta chain) sequence. The source of the sample is a study of control samples from healthy donors and cancer patients. Here immunoSEQ multiplex PCR was the method, and the copy in TCRdb shows in-frame clones only, minus some. This sample has nearly 200,000 clones, with about nine tenths found just once. The junction had 5 bases not matched to a gene; V was cut back by 7 bases and J by 0 bases. This CDR3 comprises 14 residues. Germline V gene data show CDR1 as SGHRS and CDR2 as YFSETQ. The V gene is TRBV5-1, the J gene TRBJ2-3; 7 bases are shared with TRBD1. The sample was blood. The TCR sequence derives from a man under 40 in good health. CDR3 coding DNA: TGCGCCAGCTCGGGACAGAAAAGCACAGATACGCAGTATTTT. Residues: CASSGQKSTDTQYF.